Listed here are 26 T cell receptor beta chains from one sample, sequenced in a study of blood T cells in healthy people across ages. It was with a sample-barcoded 5' primer and a J-beta primer mix that a second PCR of roughly 6 to 11 cycles was run. One entry per CDR3 protein, called by TCRdb with MiXCR from the 5' RACE reads. Of 1.8 million or so distinct CDR3 sequences in the sample, approximately 39% were seen once. Sequenced: blood. The receptors originated from a human donor in good health.

The chain links TRBV20-1 to TRBJ2-3, with TRBD1 matching 8 bases. Germline V CDR1 and CDR2: DFQATT, SNEGSKA (reference sequence). J lost 2 bases, V lost 4 bases, and 5 bases had no gene match. CDR3 size: 14 residues. The CDR3 loop reads CSATPGGHTDTQYF. The CDR3 nucleotides are TGCAGTGCTACACCAGGGGGCCACACAGATACGCAGTATTTT.

The chain carries TRBV6-5 and TRBJ1-1, with unresolved D. CDR1 is MNHEY and CDR2 is SVGAGI in the germline V gene. This CDR3 contains 15 residues. V was trimmed by 4 bases and J by 0 bases, leaving 12 bases between them. CDR3 DNA: TGTGCCAGCAGTTTCCGTGAAGGAATGAACACTGAAGCTTTCTTT. Encoded protein: CASSFREGMNTEAFF.

This chain links TRBV27 with TRBJ2-7, with D hard to call. The CDR3 spans 13 residues. Germline CDR1 is MNHEY and CDR2 is SMNVEV (reference sequence). V was cut by 5 bases and J by 3 bases, with 11 bases left in between. The CDR3 protein is CASSATSNYEQYF. In nucleotides, the CDR3 is TGTGCCAGCAGTGCGACATCGAACTACGAGCAGTACTTC.

J is TRBJ2-3 and V is TRBV29-1; 8 nucleotides match TRBD2. CDR3 length: 13 amino acids. The germline V gene has CDR1 SQVTM and CDR2 ANQGSEA. CDR3 DNA: TGCGGGGCGGGGGGACCATACACAGATACGCAGTATTTT. Translating gives CGAGGPYTDTQYF.

The genes are TRBV4-3 and TRBJ2-7; no clear D. This CDR3 has 13 residues. The germline V gene has CDR1 LGHNA and CDR2 YSLEER. V lost 0 bases, J lost 5 bases, and 8 bases lay in between. The CDR3 region has the DNA TGCGCCAGCAGCCAAGATTTGCCCCACGAGCAGTACTTC. Its protein product is CASSQDLPHEQYF.

This clonotype occurred many times. The chain carries TRBV7-3 and TRBJ2-7; TRBD1 matches 8 bases. Trimming at V came to 5 bases and at J to 3 bases, leaving 9 bases not matched to a gene. Germline lookup yields CDR1 SGHTA and CDR2 FQGTGA. The CDR3 is 15 amino acids. CDR3 protein: CASSPNRGTGYEQYF. Written as DNA, the CDR3 is TGTGCCAGCAGCCCCAATAGGGGGACAGGCTACGAGCAGTACTTC.

The chain employs TRBV7-8 and TRBJ1-1; tentative D call: TRBD1 (5 bases). The germline CDR1 and CDR2 sequences are SGHVS and FQNEAQ. This CDR3 has 17 amino acids. Deletions cut 7 bases from V and 1 base from J, with 22 bases between. CDR3 coding DNA: TGTGCCAGCATGCTTGGACCCTTAGGGGTCACGAACACTGAAGCTTTCTTT. Amino acids: CASMLGPLGVTNTEAFF.

The chain uses TRBV20-1 and TRBJ2-5; tentatively, D is TRBD1 (5 bases). The closer fit of TRBJ2-7 to the DNA end suggests the J call may be wrong. Germline V lookup: CDR1 DFQATT, CDR2 SNEGSKA (reference sequence). The CDR3 covers 16 residues. The CDR3 protein is CSARGLDTKGSYEQYF. DNA for the CDR3: TGCAGTGCTAGAGGATTGGACACTAAGGGATCCTACGAGCAGTACTTC.

This chain links TRBV6-4 with TRBJ1-4; no definite D call. The germline V gene encodes CDR1 MRHNA and CDR2 SNTAGT. CDR3 length: 12 residues. V shed 0 bases and J shed 7 bases, with 3 bases lying between them. The CDR3 DNA reads as TGTGCCAGCAGTGACTCGGCTGAAAAACTGTTTTTT. Translated, it gives CASSDSAEKLFF.

This chain uses TRBV6-5 with TRBJ2-4; TRBD2 matches at 7 bases. This CDR3 region has 13 residues. Germline V CDR1 and CDR2: MNHEY, SVGAGI. After removal of 4 bases from V and 13 bases from J, the junction contained 10 bases not matched to a gene. The CDR3 reads CASSSRGGTGQYF. The CDR3 bases are TGTGCCAGCAGTTCTCGGGGAGGGACGGGGCAGTACTTC.

The chain joins TRBV6-6 to TRBJ1-1; TRBD1 agrees at 8 bases. V was pared by 7 bases and J by 7 bases, with 11 bases of the junction left unmatched. The CDR3 runs 14 residues. Germline-derived CDR1 and CDR2 are MNHNY and SVGAGI (reference sequence). The CDR3 sequence: CASTMPGQVYEAFF. CDR3 sequence (DNA): TGTGCCAGCACCATGCCGGGACAGGTATATGAAGCTTTCTTT.

The chain employs TRBV13 and TRBJ1-2, with D perhaps matching TRBD1 (5 bases). The CDR3 runs 14 residues. Germline V gene sequence: CDR1 PRHDT, CDR2 FYEKMQ (reference sequence). Trimming left V 3 bases short and J 3 bases short, with 11 bases between. This CDR3 reads CASSLAGTHYGYTF. CDR3 coding DNA: TGTGCCAGCAGCTTGGCAGGGACCCACTATGGCTACACCTTC.

This chain connects TRBV29-1 to TRBJ2-5, with D perhaps TRBD1 (6 bases). CDR3 size: 15 residues. Per the germline V gene, CDR1 is SQVTM and CDR2 is ANQGSEA. The germline V and J ends were trimmed by 0 bases and 2 bases, with 13 bases remaining between them. The CDR3 sequence: CSVEDIGTQQETQYF. CDR3 in DNA: TGCAGCGTTGAAGATATCGGGACACAACAAGAGACCCAGTACTTC.

The chain joins TRBV12-3 or TRBV12-4 to TRBJ2-1; possible D gene TRBD2, 5 bases. V was shortened by 6 bases and J by 8 bases, with 20 bases between the two germline ends. This CDR3 contains 15 residues. The DNA for the CDR3 is TGTGCCAGCAGGGGCAGACTAAACACCCGGGATGAGCAGTTCTTC. Its protein is CASRGRLNTRDEQFF.

This chain links TRBV19 with TRBJ2-4, with 9 bases lining up with TRBD2. V shed 5 bases, J shed 1 base, and the junction held 12 bases outside the gene matches. The CDR3 sequence is 18 residues long. CDR1 is LNHDA, CDR2 SQIVND, per germline (reference sequence). The CDR3 protein is CASSVRSGGPNAKNIQYF. The CDR3 region has the DNA TGTGCCAGTAGTGTTAGGAGCGGGGGGCCTAACGCCAAAAACATTCAGTACTTC.

This clonotype was recorded many times. This chain links TRBV12-3 or TRBV12-4 with TRBJ2-1; D is unresolved. This CDR3 is built from 11 residues. Trimming took off 6 bases at V and 4 bases at J, with 4 bases between the two ends. CDR3 sequence (DNA): TGTGCCAGCAGACAATACAATGAGCAGTTCTTC. It yields the protein CASRQYNEQFF.

The J gene is TRBJ2-1, the V gene TRBV10-3, with 7 bases aligning to TRBD1. Germline V gene sequence: CDR1 ENHRY, CDR2 SYGVKD. CDR3 length: 16 amino acids. The V segment lost 8 bases and the J segment 5 bases; nucleotides outside the gene matches: 15. DNA for the CDR3: TGTGCCATCGCCCGGGGACAGCAGGACTTGGACAATGAGCAGTTCTTC. This sequence encodes CAIARGQQDLDNEQFF.

The chain employs TRBV6-1 and TRBJ2-1; unclear D gene. Germline V gene lookup returns CDR1 MNHNS and CDR2 SASEGT. This CDR3 comprises 13 residues. Trimming took off 3 bases at V and 11 bases at J, with 14 bases between the two ends. CDR3: CASSDPRIYKQFF. In DNA form, the CDR3 reads TGTGCCAGCAGTGACCCCAGAATCTATAAGCAGTTCTTC.

In nucleotides, the CDR3 is TGCAGCGTTGAGATAACAGGAATGAACACTGAAGCTTTCTTT. Translation: CSVEITGMNTEAFF. The V and J genes are TRBV29-1 and TRBJ1-1; the D gene is possibly TRBD1 (5 bases). CDR1 SQVTM and CDR2 ANQGSEA come from the germline V gene. V shed 3 bases and J shed 0 bases, with 11 bases lying between them. The CDR3 extends over 14 amino acids.

The CDR3 coding sequence is TGCGCCAGCAGCCTAGGTGGTGGGACAGTCAAAAACATTCAGTACTTC. It translates to CASSLGGGTVKNIQYF. This sequence joins TRBV5-1 and TRBJ2-4; 7 bases are a match to TRBD1. There are 16 residues in the CDR3. Looked up from germline, CDR1 is SGHRS and CDR2 is YFSETQ. Trimming at V came to 4 bases and at J to 3 bases, leaving 10 bases not matched to a gene.

The gene calls are TRBV20-1 and TRBJ1-1, with TRBD1 as a possible D gene (5 bases). The CDR3 length is 13 residues. The germline V gene has CDR1 DFQATT and CDR2 SNEGSKA (reference sequence). V gave up 3 bases and J gave up 0 bases, with 8 bases separating them. The DNA for the CDR3 is TGCAGTGCTAGGCTGGGGGTGAACACTGAAGCTTTCTTT. Protein product: CSARLGVNTEAFF.

The CDR3 loop reads CATSRWGGFETAGDGYTF. As DNA, the CDR3 is TGTGCCACCAGCAGATGGGGCGGATTTGAGACAGCAGGGGATGGCTACACCTTC. The rearrangement uses TRBV15 and TRBJ1-2, with D perhaps TRBD1 (6 bases). Per the germline V gene, CDR1 is LNHNV and CDR2 is YYDKDF (reference sequence). The CDR3 is 18 amino acids. The ends were cut back, 2 bases at V and 6 bases at J, with 25 bases in the middle.

The rearrangement uses TRBV20-1 and TRBJ2-3; 7 nucleotides align to TRBD2. Losses at the gene ends were 6 bases for V and 2 bases for J; bases not matched to a gene: 14. The germline V gene encodes CDR1 DFQATT and CDR2 SNEGSKA (reference sequence). The CDR3 extends over 16 amino acids. The CDR3 sequence is CSAPKERGAITDTQYF. The DNA of the CDR3 is TGCAGTGCCCCCAAGGAGCGGGGTGCAATCACAGATACGCAGTATTTT.

The chain is built from TRBV29-1 and TRBJ1-1, with no clear D. Germline-derived CDR1 and CDR2 are SQVTM and ANQGSEA. Trimming took 2 bases from V and 3 from J, leaving 7 bases between them. The CDR3 covers 12 residues. The CDR3 region has the DNA TGCAGCGTTGAAAATGGATACACTGAAGCTTTCTTT. Translated, it gives CSVENGYTEAFF.

This clonotype has just a few counts. This chain joins TRBV20-1 and TRBJ2-1; D unclear. Trimming pared 6 bases from V and 5 bases from J, leaving 8 bases between. Germline CDR1 reads DFQATT; CDR2 reads SNEGSKA (reference sequence). This CDR3 region has 11 residues. The DNA of the CDR3 is TGCAGTGCCCGTCCGGACAATGAGCAGTTCTTC. Translating gives CSARPDNEQFF.

This clonotype occurred a few times. V and J are TRBV7-2 and TRBJ1-1; a possible D gene is TRBD1 (5 bases). Germline CDR1 is SGHTA and CDR2 is FQGNSA. Trimming took off 4 bases at V and 1 base at J, with 10 bases between the two ends. The CDR3 is 14 residues long. The CDR3: CASSSGLENTEAFF. Here the CDR3 DNA reads TGTGCCAGCAGCTCAGGGTTGGAGAACACTGAAGCTTTCTTT.